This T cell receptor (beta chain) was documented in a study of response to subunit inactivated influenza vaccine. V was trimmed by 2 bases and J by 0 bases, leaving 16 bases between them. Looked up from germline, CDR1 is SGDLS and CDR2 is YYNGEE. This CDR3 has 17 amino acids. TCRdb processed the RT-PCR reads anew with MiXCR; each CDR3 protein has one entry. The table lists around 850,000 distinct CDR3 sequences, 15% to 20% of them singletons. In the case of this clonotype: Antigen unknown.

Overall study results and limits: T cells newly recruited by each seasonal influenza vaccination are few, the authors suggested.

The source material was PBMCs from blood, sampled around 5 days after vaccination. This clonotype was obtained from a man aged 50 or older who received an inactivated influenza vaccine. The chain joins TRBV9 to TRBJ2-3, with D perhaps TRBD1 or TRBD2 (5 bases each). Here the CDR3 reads CASSVAQGPTSTDTQYF. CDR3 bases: TGTGCCAGCAGCGTCGCCCAGGGACCAACTAGCACAGATACGCAGTATTTT.